What follows are 26 T cell receptor beta chains derived from one specimen sequenced in a study of spatial heterogeneity in lung cancer. TCRdb processed the 5' RACE reads anew with MiXCR; each CDR3 protein has one entry. Of some 87,000 distinct CDR3 sequences in the sample, around 8.6% were seen once. Time point defined: sample taken at primary tumor resection. The sequenced material consisted of unsorted whole RNA from tumor, nontumor lung or frozen PBMC. The material sequenced was PBMCs, taken at surgery. These receptors all stem from a male donor with early-stage non-small cell lung cancer.

Concerning this clonotype itself: A single base separates this from a much larger clone, so it may be a read error. V and J are TRBV11-2 and TRBJ2-1; D ambiguous. Trimming shortened V by 4 bases and J by 8 bases, and 9 bases separated the two germline ends. This CDR3 is built from 12 residues. The germline CDR1 and CDR2 sequences are SGHAT and FQNNGV. CDR3 sequence: CASSSTAYEQFF. The CDR3 DNA is TGTGCCAGCAGCTCAACCGCGTATGAGCAGTTCTTC.

The chain joins TRBV7-2 to TRBJ2-3, with 7 nucleotides matching TRBD2. The germline CDR1 and CDR2 sequences are SGHTA and FQGNSA. Germline trimming cut 3 bases from V and 5 bases from J; bases unmatched to any gene: 14. The CDR3 covers 17 residues. In DNA, the CDR3 is TGTGCCAGCAGCTTCGGGACTAAACCCGACGGGCGAGATACGCAGTATTTT. It codes for CASSFGTKPDGRDTQYF.

V and J are TRBV29-1 and TRBJ1-2, with D possibly being TRBD1 (5 bases). V was clipped by 5 bases and J by 8 bases, with 18 bases between them. The germline V gene has CDR1 SQVTM and CDR2 ANQGSEA. This CDR3 region has 13 residues. The CDR3 sequence is CSVSAGQGGGYTF. In nucleotides, the CDR3 is TGCAGCGTTTCGGCAGGCCAGGGAGGGGGCTACACCTTC.

This clonotype was seen only a few times. In nucleotides, the CDR3 is TGCAGTATTTTTAGGTCTGAAAAACTGTTTTTT. This codes for CSIFRSEKLFF. The chain couples TRBV20-1 to TRBJ1-4; the D is unclear. Germline loops: CDR1 DFQATT, CDR2 SNEGSKA (reference sequence). This CDR3 spans 11 amino acids. Trimming stripped 8 bases from V and 7 bases from J, with 11 bases between.

The gene calls are TRBV30 and TRBJ2-1, with D perhaps TRBD1 or TRBD2 (6 bases each). V gave up 6 bases and J gave up 7 bases, with 22 bases separating them. The CDR3 runs to 15 residues. Germline CDR1 GTSNPN, CDR2 SVGIG (reference sequence). The CDR3 sequence: CACEGGHNLGNEQFF. CDR3 bases: TGTGCCTGCGAGGGGGGTCATAACCTCGGGAATGAGCAGTTCTTC.

V gene TRBV20-1 combines with J gene TRBJ2-7; TRBD1 aligns across 11 bases. Trimming took 6 bases from V and 7 from J; bases not matched to a gene: 11. CDR1 DFQATT and CDR2 SNEGSKA come from the germline V gene (reference sequence). There are 14 residues in the CDR3. CDR3 region: CSAPPGQGAEEQYF. The CDR3 region has the DNA TGCAGTGCCCCACCCGGACAGGGGGCTGAGGAGCAGTACTTC.

The chain has TRBV29-1 and TRBJ2-3; D is perhaps TRBD2 (5 bases). CDR1 is SQVTM, CDR2 ANQGSEA, per germline. Trimming stripped 3 bases from V and 3 bases from J, with 7 bases between. The CDR3 loop spans 12 amino acids. CDR3 in amino acids: CSVEKRTDTQYF. As DNA, the CDR3 is TGCAGCGTTGAGAAGCGGACAGATACGCAGTATTTT.

This clonotype was recorded a few times. The V and J genes are TRBV20-1 and TRBJ1-2; no definite D call. Germline CDR1 is DFQATT and CDR2 is SNEGSKA (reference sequence). Trimming stripped 6 bases from V and 0 bases from J, with 11 bases between. The CDR3 has 13 amino acids. The CDR3 DNA sequence: TGCAGTGCCCTAGGGCAAGCTAACTATGGCTACACCTTC. Translating it yields CSALGQANYGYTF.

This clonotype was detected many times. The CDR3 coding sequence is TGCGCCAGCAGCCTGGACAGGGCTATCTACAATGAGCAGTTCTTC. This encodes CASSLDRAIYNEQFF. This chain joins TRBV5-1 and TRBJ2-1, with TRBD1 identical over 8 bases. After removal of 4 bases from V and 3 bases from J, the junction contained 6 bases not matched to a gene. The CDR3 is 15 amino acids. Germline-derived CDR1 and CDR2 are SGHRS and YFSETQ. Together with reference TRBV5-1 and TRBJ2-1, the CDR3 gives the full variable domain: KAGVTQTPRYLIKTRGQQVTLSCSPISGHRSVSWYQQTPGQGLQFLFEYFSETQRNKGNFPGRFSGRQFSNSRSEMNVSTLELGDSALYLCASSLDRAIYNEQFFGPGTRLTVL.

This clonotype has a handful of counts. The chain uses TRBV2 and TRBJ2-7; TRBD2 matches at 8 bases. Germline V gene data show CDR1 as SNHLY and CDR2 as FYNNEI. The V gene end was trimmed by 7 bases and the J gene end by 6 bases; junction bases not matched to a gene: 11. The length of the CDR3 is 14 residues. CDR3 in amino acids: CASTGGDGLGEQYF. The CDR3 nucleotides are TGTGCCAGCACGGGAGGGGACGGCCTCGGCGAGCAGTACTTC.

This clonotype occurred a few times. The CDR3 nucleotides are TGTGCCAGCAGCTCGTGGACTAGCTCCCCAGATACGCAGTATTTT. The encoded protein is CASSSWTSSPDTQYF. This sequence joins TRBV7-2 and TRBJ2-3; 8 positions agree with TRBD2. This CDR3 has 15 amino acids. Germline CDR1 is SGHTA and CDR2 is FQGNSA. Unmatched junction bases numbered 7, after V lost 4 bases and J lost 4 bases.

In its sample, this clonotype was seen many times. This sequence joins TRBV28 and TRBJ2-3; 8 bases align to TRBD2. CDR3 size: 15 residues. Germline CDR1 MDHEN, CDR2 SYDVKM. With V trimmed by 2 bases and J by 8 bases, 9 bases remained unmatched. CDR3 residues: CASSLPVAGIGTQYF. In DNA, the CDR3 is TGTGCCAGCAGTTTACCCGTAGCGGGAATCGGTACGCAGTATTTT.

In this sample, this clonotype turned up a few times. J is TRBJ2-3 and V is TRBV12-3 or TRBV12-4; the match to TRBD2 covers 8 bases. Trimming cost V 6 bases and J 1 base; bases outside gene matches: 3. CDR3 length: 14 amino acids. The CDR3: CASSAGGRTDTQYF. In nucleotides, the CDR3 is TGTGCCAGCAGCGCGGGGGGCCGCACAGATACGCAGTATTTT.

This clonotype showed up many times. CDR3 region: CASSLQYSYEQYF. CDR3 DNA sequence: TGTGCCAGCAGTTTACAGTACTCCTACGAGCAGTACTTC. The rearrangement links TRBV12-3 or TRBV12-4 to TRBJ2-7; D remains ambiguous. The CDR3 runs 13 residues. V was clipped by 2 bases and J by 0 bases, with 5 bases between them.

This clonotype has only a few counts. V gene TRBV11-3 combines with J gene TRBJ2-5, with D possibly being TRBD1 (6 bases). Germline V gene data show CDR1 as SGHNT and CDR2 as YENEEA. Trimming took 3 bases from V and 1 from J, leaving 9 bases between them. The CDR3 runs to 14 residues. The CDR3 DNA sequence: TGTGCCAGCAGCTTGGACAGCCGCCAAGAGACCCAGTACTTC. This codes for CASSLDSRQETQYF.

In its sample, this clonotype was seen a few times. The genes are TRBV10-3 and TRBJ2-5; no clear D. The V gene lost 4 bases and the J gene lost 3 bases, with 6 bases spanning the gap. The CDR3 loop spans 12 amino acids. From germline, CDR1 is ENHRY and CDR2 SYGVKD. CDR3 loop: CAISAGKETQYF. CDR3 in DNA: TGTGCCATCAGTGCCGGAAAAGAGACCCAGTACTTC.

This clonotype has at least ten counts. The V and J genes are TRBV7-9 and TRBJ2-3; D gene ambiguous. From germline, CDR1 is SEHNR and CDR2 FQNEAQ (reference sequence). V lost 4 bases to trimming and J lost 1 base, with 9 bases between them. This CDR3 comprises 14 residues. The CDR3 spells CASSSTTRTDTQYF. The CDR3 DNA reads TGTGCCAGCAGCTCAACCACTCGCACAGATACGCAGTATTTT.

The chain has TRBV24-1 and TRBJ1-1, with no clear D. From germline, CDR1 is KGHDR and CDR2 SFDVKD. This CDR3 region has 13 residues. The ends were cut back, 9 bases at V and 3 bases at J, with 13 bases in the middle. CDR3 coding DNA: TGTGCCACCCGCGGAAGTGGAGACACTGAAGCTTTCTTT. Translation gives CATRGSGDTEAFF.

The J gene is TRBJ2-1, the V gene TRBV28; 11 bases match TRBD2. This CDR3 spans 14 amino acids. V dropped 5 bases and J dropped 8; count of bases not matched to a gene: 5. The germline V gene has CDR1 MDHEN and CDR2 SYDVKM. The CDR3 here is CASSVTSGIYEQFF. In DNA form, the CDR3 reads TGTGCCAGCAGTGTGACTAGCGGGATCTATGAGCAGTTCTTC.

In its sample, this clonotype was seen many times. The chain uses TRBV2 and TRBJ1-5, with 9 bases identical to TRBD1. The CDR3 length is 13 residues. CDR1 and CDR2 (germline): SNHLY, FYNNEI. J gave up 6 bases and V 6 bases, and 3 bases lay outside the gene matches. The CDR3: CASRGDRVQPQHF. DNA for the CDR3: TGTGCCAGCAGAGGGGACAGGGTTCAGCCCCAGCATTTT.

This clonotype was observed many times. The chain has TRBV27 and TRBJ1-1; a weak D match, TRBD1 (5 bases). Germline lookup yields CDR1 MNHEY and CDR2 SMNVEV (reference sequence). The CDR3 sequence is 16 residues long. The germline V and J ends were trimmed by 5 bases and 2 bases, with 18 bases remaining between them. The CDR3 spells CASSVSRMGTNTEAFF. The CDR3, as DNA: TGTGCCAGCAGTGTCTCAAGGATGGGGACCAACACTGAAGCTTTCTTT.

This clonotype was counted between two and nine times. The rearrangement uses TRBV18 and TRBJ1-2; D possibly corresponds to TRBD1 (5 bases). The length of the CDR3 is 13 residues. The germline V gene has CDR1 KGHSH and CDR2 LQKENI. V shed 6 bases and J shed 5 bases, with 13 bases lying between them. In DNA form, the CDR3 reads TGTGCCAGCTCTGAGACAGTCGGGTATGGCTACACCTTC. It codes for CASSETVGYGYTF.

This clonotype was recorded many times. The genes are TRBV29-1 and TRBJ2-5; D perhaps matches TRBD1 (6 bases). This CDR3 region has 13 residues. V lost 2 bases and J 2 bases, leaving 9 bases between the germline ends. CDR1 is SQVTM and CDR2 is ANQGSEA in the germline V gene. The DNA of the CDR3 is TGCAGCGTTGAACGACAGGCACAAGAGACCCAGTACTTC. Protein: CSVERQAQETQYF.

The genes are TRBV2 and TRBJ2-7; no clear D gene. The CDR3 totals 12 residues. The germline V gene encodes CDR1 SNHLY and CDR2 FYNNEI. Trimming shortened V by 4 bases and J by 3 bases, and 7 bases separated the two germline ends. The CDR3 DNA sequence: TGTGCCAGCAGTGTCCAAAACTACGAGCAGTACTTC. Its protein product is CASSVQNYEQYF.

This clonotype was seen ten or more times. The chain couples TRBV24-1 to TRBJ2-3, with D possibly matching TRBD2 (8 bases). The CDR3 is made up of 21 amino acids. Germline CDR1 and CDR2: KGHDR and SFDVKD. The germline V and J ends were trimmed by 0 bases and 2 bases, with 26 bases remaining between them. CDR3 DNA: TGTGCCACCAGTGATTTGCGGGAGGGCGCCGCCGGAGGGACAGACACAGATACGCAGTATTTT. It yields the protein CATSDLREGAAGGTDTDTQYF.

This clonotype was recorded at least ten times. This chain links TRBV12-3 or TRBV12-4 with TRBJ2-2, with TRBD2 as a possible D gene (6 bases). Trimming cost V 5 bases and J 7 bases, with 11 bases left between them. The length of the CDR3 is 13 residues. In DNA, the CDR3 is TGTGCCAGCAGTCGGACGGGACTCGGGGAGCTGTTTTTT. Protein sequence: CASSRTGLGELFF.